The 18 T cell receptor beta chains below come from one sample, sequenced in a study of neurological immune-mediated disorders (dated by TCRdb to about 2019). The receptor library was made with 5' RACE. The run used an Illumina HiSeq 2500. Through fastp at Q25 and MiXCR, TCRdb rebuilt clones from the public reads, retaining in-frame beta chains. Merged by CDR3 protein, the rows form single entries marked with the most common genes and DNA. The sample table contains 55,000 to 70,000 distinct CDR3 sequences; only one count was recorded for 2.5% to 4% of them. Roughly 5.2% of the sample lies in the top ten. Material: PBMCs. The receptors here all came from a woman aged 50 to 60 with multiple sclerosis.

This clonotype has a count of ten or more. This sequence joins TRBV12-3 or TRBV12-4 and TRBJ2-1; 7 bases match TRBD2. The CDR3 is made up of 15 amino acids. Trimming took 1 base from V and 6 from J; bases not matched to a gene: 6. The CDR3 sequence is CASSLGGEGFNEQFF. CDR3 nucleotide sequence: TGTGCCAGCAGTTTAGGGGGGGAGGGGTTCAATGAGCAGTTCTTC.

This clonotype has ten or more counts. The chain combines TRBV4-2 with TRBJ2-6; no firm D call. Germline CDR1 reads LGHNA; CDR2 reads YNFKEQ. V lost 4 bases and J 0 bases, leaving 13 bases between the germline ends. The CDR3 has 17 amino acids. The CDR3 DNA reads as TGTGCCAGCAGCCCCCACGAGAGCTTCTCTGGGGCCAACGTCCTGACTTTC. It translates to CASSPHESFSGANVLTF.

This clonotype was seen many times. The CDR3 spells CSADRAKTEAFF. DNA for the CDR3: TGCAGCGCAGACAGGGCAAAGACTGAAGCTTTCTTT. This chain connects TRBV29-1 to TRBJ1-1, with 7 bases fitting TRBD1. Trimming removed 7 bases from V and 5 bases from J; junction bases left unmatched: 7. Germline CDR1 SQVTM, CDR2 ANQGSEA. The length of the CDR3 is 12 residues. Full variable domain (rest looked up from reference TRBV29-1 and TRBJ1-1): SAVISQKPSRDICQRGTSLTIQCQVDSQVTMMFWYRQQPGQSLTLIATANQGSEATYESGFVIDKFPISRPNLTFSTLTVSNMSPEDSSIYLCSADRAKTEAFFGQGTRLTVV.

A word on this clonotype: This sequence may be a read error, since a much larger clone differs from it by one base. The chain is built from TRBV5-6 and TRBJ1-2; D unclear. There are 15 residues in the CDR3. Germline assignment: CDR1 SGHDT and CDR2 YYEEEE. The V gene lost 4 bases and the J gene lost 0 bases, with 13 bases spanning the gap. CDR3: CASSHPDWANYGYTF. For the CDR3, the DNA is TGTGCCAGCAGCCACCCGGATTGGGCTAACTATGGCTACACCTTC.

This clonotype was seen more than once but under ten times. The CDR3 end shows no conserved phenylalanine or tryptophan, and so a read error is likely. CDR3 loop: CASSLSGNTEAFY. In DNA, the CDR3 is TGTGCCAGCAGCTTATCAGGGAACACTGAAGCTTTCTAT. The V gene is TRBV7-6, the J gene TRBJ1-1; D is unresolved. CDR1 is SGHVS and CDR2 is FNYEAQ in the germline V gene. There are 13 residues in the CDR3. Trimming cost V 2 bases and J 1 base, with 5 bases left between them.

The table lists this clonotype with many counts. The V gene is TRBV25-1, the J gene TRBJ2-4; D uncertain. Trimming took off 3 bases at V and 8 bases at J, with 5 bases between the two ends. The CDR3 contains 11 residues. CDR1 and CDR2 from the germline V gene are MGHDK and SYGVNS. CDR3 residues: CASSDGDIQYF. CDR3 DNA sequence: TGTGCCAGCAGTGATGGGGACATTCAGTACTTC.

This clonotype showed up many times. The J gene is TRBJ2-7, the V gene TRBV5-1; possibly TRBD1 or TRBD2 for D (6 bases each). V was pared by 6 bases and J by 5 bases, with 18 bases between. CDR3 length equals 14 residues. From germline, CDR1 is SGHRS and CDR2 YFSETQ. The CDR3 sequence: CASNIGGIRNEQYF. The CDR3 DNA reads TGCGCCAGCAACATAGGGGGGATTAGGAACGAGCAGTACTTC.

The table lists this clonotype with many counts. The chain couples TRBV18 to TRBJ2-2, with a possible D match to TRBD2 (5 bases). V was shortened by 3 bases and J by 7 bases, with 15 bases between the two germline ends. Germline V CDR1 and CDR2: KGHSH, LQKENI. The CDR3 sequence is 15 residues long. CDR3: CASSPRTGRGGELFF. As DNA, the CDR3 is TGTGCCAGCTCACCCCGGACTGGTCGAGGCGGGGAGCTGTTTTTT. Supplemented by reference TRBV18 and TRBJ2-2, the full variable domain reads NAGVMQNPRHLVRRRGQEARLRCSPMKGHSHVYWYRQLPEEGLKFMVYLQKENIIDESGMPKERFSAEFPKEGPSILRIQQVVRGDSAAYFCASSPRTGRGGELFFGEGSRLTVL.

This clonotype was recorded at least ten times. The CDR3 nucleotides read TGTGCCAGCAGCCAAGTTGCAGATACGCAGTATTTT. Amino acids: CASSQVADTQYF. The chain links TRBV14 to TRBJ2-3, with no clear D. CDR1 and CDR2 (germline): SGHDN, FVKESK. V was pared by 1 base and J by 4 bases, with 3 bases between. The CDR3 runs 12 residues.

The chain is built from TRBV4-2 and TRBJ1-1, with 9 positions matching TRBD1. Trimming at V came to 2 bases and at J to 3 bases, leaving 4 bases not matched to a gene. CDR1 LGHNA and CDR2 YNFKEQ come from the germline V gene. This CDR3 is built from 15 residues. CDR3 DNA sequence: TGTGCCAGCAGCCAACGGGACAGGGCGGACACTGAAGCTTTCTTT. This sequence encodes CASSQRDRADTEAFF.

This clonotype appeared many times. The rearrangement uses TRBV20-1 and TRBJ2-5; 10 bases map to TRBD2. CDR3 length: 17 residues. V dropped 3 bases and J dropped 5; count of bases not matched to a gene: 15. Germline loops: CDR1 DFQATT, CDR2 SNEGSKA (reference sequence). The DNA for the CDR3 is TGCAGTGCTAGTGCCTGGCCGGGAGATAGCGGGAGGGAGACCCAGTACTTC. Protein product: CSASAWPGDSGRETQYF.

This clonotype was observed at least ten times. This chain joins TRBV5-5 and TRBJ1-1; 10 bases align to TRBD1. Germline CDR1 is SGHKS and CDR2 is YYEKEE (reference sequence). The CDR3 is 14 residues long. With V trimmed by 4 bases and J by 10 bases, 10 bases remained unmatched. CDR3 DNA sequence: TGTGCCAGCAGCCTGGACAGGGGGTCATTTTCAGCTTTCTTT. Protein product: CASSLDRGSFSAFF. Drawing the rest from reference TRBV5-5 and TRBJ1-1, the complete variable domain is DAGVTQSPTHLIKTRGQQVTLRCSPISGHKSVSWYQQVLGQGPQFIFQYYEKEERGRGNFPDRFSARQFPNYSSELNVNALLLGDSALYLCASSLDRGSFSAFFGQGTRLTVV.

There are many counts of this clonotype. The V call is TRBV12-3 or TRBV12-4, the J call TRBJ2-3, with a tentative D call TRBD1 (6 bases). The length of the CDR3 is 11 residues. V lost 5 bases, J lost 7 bases, and 7 bases lay in between. This CDR3 is CASSTGNTQYF. The DNA for the CDR3 is TGTGCCAGCAGTACAGGGAATACGCAGTATTTT.

This clonotype was recorded at least ten times. The gene calls are TRBV28 and TRBJ2-1; tentatively, D is TRBD2 (5 bases). This CDR3 is 15 amino acids long. Germline V lookup: CDR1 MDHEN, CDR2 SYDVKM. Deletions cut 8 bases from V and 0 bases from J, with 14 bases between. CDR3 in amino acids: CASEPPRGSYNEQFF. In DNA form, the CDR3 reads TGTGCCAGCGAACCCCCTCGGGGCTCCTACAATGAGCAGTTCTTC. Full variable domain (missing parts from reference TRBV28 and TRBJ2-1): DVKVTQSSRYLVKRTGEKVFLECVQDMDHENMFWYRQDPGLGLRLIYFSYDVKMKEKGDIPEGYSVSREKKERFSLILESASTNQTSMYLCASEPPRGSYNEQFFGPGTRLTVL.

This clonotype was seen only a few times. The chain uses TRBV7-8 and TRBJ2-1, with 8 bases aligning to TRBD2. The V gene end was trimmed by 5 bases and the J gene end by 0 bases; junction bases not matched to a gene: 15. CDR3 length: 19 residues. Per germline, CDR1 SGHVS and CDR2 FQNEAQ. The CDR3 spells CASSPGLGGGTSSYNEQFF. The CDR3 coding sequence is TGTGCCAGCAGCCCAGGACTAGGCGGGGGGACTAGCTCCTACAATGAGCAGTTCTTC. Looking up the rest from reference TRBV7-8 and TRBJ2-1 gives the full variable domain: GAGVSQSPRYKVAKRGQDVALRCDPISGHVSLFWYQQALGQGPEFLTYFQNEAQLDKSGLPSDRFFAERPEGSVSTLKIQRTQQEDSAVYLCASSPGLGGGTSSYNEQFFGPGTRLTVL.

Ten or more counts support this clonotype. The DNA for the CDR3 is TGTGCCAGCAGCCCAACAGGGGGTGGTCACACTGAAGCTTTCTTT. It specifies CASSPTGGGHTEAFF. The chain is built from TRBV5-5 and TRBJ1-1; 8 bases line up with TRBD1. The CDR3 length is 15 residues. The germline gives CDR1 SGHKS, CDR2 YYEKEE (reference sequence). V trimming: 4 bases; J trimming: 3 bases; junction bases outside the gene matches: 8.

This clonotype was picked up many times. CDR3 nucleotides: TGTGCCAGCAGTCCGGACTACGAGCAGTACTTC. It translates to CASSPDYEQYF. The chain has TRBV2 and TRBJ2-7; D is ambiguous. Trimming removed 5 bases from V and 3 bases from J, with 5 bases in between. Per the germline V gene, CDR1 is SNHLY and CDR2 is FYNNEI. This CDR3 comprises 11 residues.

This clonotype was observed at least ten times. This chain connects TRBV15 to TRBJ2-7, with 8 bases identical to TRBD1. This CDR3 is built from 15 residues. The J segment lost 8 bases and the V segment lost 3 bases, leaving 12 bases of the junction unmatched. The germline gives CDR1 LNHNV, CDR2 YYDKDF (reference sequence). In nucleotides, the CDR3 is TGTGCCACCAGCAGTGGAAGGGCAGGGGGCGTTCAGCAGTACTTC. As protein: CATSSGRAGGVQQYF.